The clone carrying this T cell receptor beta chain appeared a few times. Its antigen is unidentified. The data are from a study of response to subunit inactivated influenza vaccine. The study, taken as a whole, reports: T cells newly recruited by each seasonal influenza vaccination are few, the authors suggested.

The CDR3 runs 15 residues. Trimming took 0 bases from V and 4 from J, leaving 11 bases between them. Germline V gene lookup returns CDR1 SEHNR and CDR2 FQNEAQ (reference sequence). Each CDR3 protein is one row after TCRdb ran MiXCR on the RT-PCR reads. The sample lists hundreds of thousands of distinct CDR3 sequences; less than 10% were seen once. The chain uses TRBV7-9 and TRBJ2-3, with D possibly being TRBD2 (5 bases). The clonotype originates from a man between 50 and 75 years old who received an inactivated influenza vaccine. The sample in question was PBMCs from blood, obtained roughly 24 months after vaccination. This CDR3 reads CASSLAGVYADTQYF. CDR3 nucleotide sequence: TGTGCCAGCAGCTTAGCGGGAGTGTACGCAGATACGCAGTATTTT.